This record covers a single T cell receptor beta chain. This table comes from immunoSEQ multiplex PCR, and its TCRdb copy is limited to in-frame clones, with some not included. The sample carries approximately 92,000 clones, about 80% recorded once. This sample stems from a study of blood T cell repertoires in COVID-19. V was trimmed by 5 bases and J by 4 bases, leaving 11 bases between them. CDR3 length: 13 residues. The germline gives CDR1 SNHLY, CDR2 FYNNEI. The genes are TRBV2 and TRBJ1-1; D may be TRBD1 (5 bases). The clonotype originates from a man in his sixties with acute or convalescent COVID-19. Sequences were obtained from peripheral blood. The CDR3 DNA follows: TGTGCCAGCAGTATAGGGACTGGCACTGAAGCTTTCTTT. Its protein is CASSIGTGTEAFF.